The 31 T cell receptor beta chains given below trace back to one sample, sequenced in a study of CD8+ T cells in alopecia areata. TCR sequencing used cDNA made by reverse transcription of extracted RNA. Profiling relied on immunoSEQ multiplex PCR, and the TCRdb table lists in-frame clones only, not all of them. The data contain 98,000 or so clones, almost 60% of them singletons. The specimen sequenced was CD8+ T cells sorted from blood. The receptors originated from a human donor in good health.

The chain joins TRBV6-5 to TRBJ2-1; a possible D gene is TRBD1 (6 bases). V lost 2 bases and J lost 4, with 9 bases in between. This CDR3 region has 14 residues. Germline CDR1 and CDR2: MNHEY and SVGAGI. CDR3 coding DNA: TGTGCCAGCAGTTACCTACAGGGATACAATGAGCAGTTCTTC. This translates into CASSYLQGYNEQFF.

The rearrangement uses TRBV4-1 and TRBJ1-2; D uncertain. With 1 base removed from V and 2 bases from J, the gap between germline ends came to 11 bases. From germline, CDR1 is MGHRA and CDR2 YSYEKL. This CDR3 has 15 residues. The CDR3 protein is CASSQAPRFNYGYTF. In DNA, the CDR3 is TGCGCCAGCAGCCAAGCTCCAAGGTTCAACTATGGCTACACCTTC.

CDR3 bases: TGTGCCAGCAGTCCCGGAGAGGAACCTACGGAGCAGTACTTC. It encodes CASSPGEEPTEQYF. The V call is TRBV28, the J call TRBJ2-7; unclear D gene. This CDR3 has 14 residues. The germline gives CDR1 MDHEN, CDR2 SYDVKM. V gave up 5 bases and J gave up 7 bases, with 18 bases separating them.

V is TRBV5-1 and J is TRBJ1-1; D is perhaps TRBD1 (5 bases). The CDR3 runs 15 residues. Trimming took 0 bases from V and 7 from J, leaving 16 bases between them. CDR1 is SGHRS and CDR2 is YFSETQ in the germline V gene. The DNA for the CDR3 is TGCGCCAGCAGCTTGGACGTGGGGCCCGCCAATGAAGCTTTCTTT. Residues: CASSLDVGPANEAFF.

V and J are TRBV13 and TRBJ2-5, with TRBD1 matching 10 bases. This CDR3 has 17 amino acids. After removal of 4 bases from V and 3 bases from J, the junction contained 11 bases not matched to a gene. Germline V gene data show CDR1 as PRHDT and CDR2 as FYEKMQ (reference sequence). In DNA form, the CDR3 reads TGTGCCAGCAGCTCAGCAGTAGGGACAGGGGTAAAAGAGACCCAGTACTTC. Protein: CASSSAVGTGVKETQYF.

This clone was seen a few times. The chain links TRBV28 to TRBJ2-3; D is uncertain. Germline V gene sequence: CDR1 MDHEN, CDR2 SYDVKM. The CDR3 runs 10 residues. Trimming stripped 3 bases from V and 6 bases from J, with 1 base between. The CDR3 spells CASSFDTQYF. The CDR3 nucleotides read TGTGCCAGCAGTTTCGATACGCAGTATTTT.

This chain links TRBV13 with TRBJ2-7, with TRBD1 identical over 9 bases. Germline V lookup: CDR1 PRHDT, CDR2 FYEKMQ (reference sequence). The CDR3 is 13 residues long. V lost 5 bases and J lost 3; bases outside the gene matches: 2. CDR3 nucleotide sequence: TGTGCCAGCAGCACGGACAGGGGCTACGAGCAGTACTTC. It translates to CASSTDRGYEQYF.

This clone appeared a few times. The J gene is TRBJ1-2, the V gene TRBV4-2; tentatively, D is TRBD1 (6 bases). Looked up from germline, CDR1 is LGHNA and CDR2 is YNFKEQ. CDR3 length equals 16 residues. V lost 1 base, J lost 4 bases, and 16 bases lay in between. This CDR3 is CASSQVGTQVLYGYTF. The CDR3 nucleotides read TGTGCCAGCAGCCAAGTTGGGACACAGGTGCTCTATGGCTACACCTTC.

The rearrangement uses TRBV7-9 and TRBJ2-1; a possible D gene is TRBD2 (5 bases). Per germline, CDR1 SEHNR and CDR2 FQNEAQ (reference sequence). Deletions cut 4 bases from V and 6 bases from J, with 7 bases between. CDR3 length equals 12 residues. The CDR3 sequence: CASSSGINEQFF. The CDR3 DNA is TGTGCCAGCAGCTCCGGGATCAATGAGCAGTTCTTC.

The sample holds a few counts of this clone. V usage is TRBV5-1 and J usage is TRBJ1-6; TRBD1 might be the D (5 bases). The CDR3 spans 15 residues. Germline loops: CDR1 SGHRS, CDR2 YFSETQ. V was pared by 3 bases and J by 9 bases, with 16 bases between. In DNA, the CDR3 is TGCGCCAGCAGCTGGGGTGACAGATGCACTTCACCCCTCCACTTT. Translation gives CASSWGDRCTSPLHF.

The gene calls are TRBV28 and TRBJ2-1; no firm D call. The CDR3 runs to 11 residues. Trimming left V 3 bases short and J 10 bases short, with 7 bases between. Germline loops: CDR1 MDHEN, CDR2 SYDVKM. The CDR3 sequence: CASSFGREQFF. CDR3 coding DNA: TGTGCCAGCAGTTTCGGCAGGGAGCAGTTCTTC. Full variable domain (missing parts from reference TRBV28 and TRBJ2-1): DVKVTQSSRYLVKRTGEKVFLECVQDMDHENMFWYRQDPGLGLRLIYFSYDVKMKEKGDIPEGYSVSREKKERFSLILESASTNQTSMYLCASSFGREQFFGPGTRLTVL.

This clone appeared a single time. The J gene is TRBJ2-1, the V gene TRBV6-5; D not resolved. V was cut by 2 bases and J by 4 bases, with 9 bases left in between. The germline V gene has CDR1 MNHEY and CDR2 SVGAGI. CDR3 length: 14 amino acids. CDR3 sequence reads: CASSYVSRYNEQFF. The CDR3 DNA follows: TGTGCCAGCAGTTACGTTTCCAGGTACAATGAGCAGTTCTTC.

The V and J genes are TRBV13 and TRBJ1-1; TRBD1 is a possible D gene (5 bases). CDR3 length: 15 residues. The germline gives CDR1 PRHDT, CDR2 FYEKMQ (reference sequence). Trimming left V 1 base short and J 6 bases short, with 15 bases between. The CDR3 DNA follows: TGTGCCAGCAGCTTAGAACAGGCCGCGGGTTCTGAAGCTTTCTTT. It yields the protein CASSLEQAAGSEAFF.

V gene TRBV2 combines with J gene TRBJ2-7, with D perhaps matching TRBD2 (6 bases). This CDR3 contains 13 residues. Germline assignment: CDR1 SNHLY and CDR2 FYNNEI. Trimming pared 7 bases from V and 2 bases from J, leaving 12 bases between. The CDR3 region has the DNA TGTGCCAGCACCGCCGGGGGAGCCTACGAGCAGTACTTC. This sequence encodes CASTAGGAYEQYF.

J is TRBJ2-3 and V is TRBV6-1, with 7 bases fitting TRBD2. CDR3 length: 15 amino acids. Per the germline V gene, CDR1 is MNHNS and CDR2 is SASEGT. J gave up 1 base and V 7 bases, and 8 bases lay outside the gene matches. CDR3 bases: TGTGCCAGCATGCTAGTGGGGGGGGGCACAGATACGCAGTATTTT. As protein: CASMLVGGGTDTQYF.

V and J are TRBV7-9 and TRBJ2-2, with D perhaps TRBD1 (5 bases). Germline V gene data show CDR1 as SEHNR and CDR2 as FQNEAQ (reference sequence). The CDR3 runs 15 residues. V was clipped by 4 bases and J by 1 base, with 10 bases between them. CDR3 protein: CASSSLDRNTGELFF. In DNA, the CDR3 is TGTGCCAGCAGCTCCCTAGACAGGAACACCGGGGAGCTGTTTTTT.

The genes are TRBV5-8 and TRBJ2-7; TRBD1 matches 10 bases. V shed 4 bases, J shed 4 bases, and the junction held 5 bases outside the gene matches. The CDR3 length is 14 residues. The germline V gene has CDR1 SGHTS and CDR2 YDEGEE. The chain's CDR3 is CASSRGQGSYEQYF. CDR3 in DNA: TGTGCCAGCAGCAGGGGACAGGGGTCGTACGAGCAGTACTTC. The whole variable domain, filled in from reference TRBV5-8 and TRBJ2-7, reads EAGVTQSPTHLIKTRGQQATLRCSPISGHTSVYWYQQALGLGLQFLLWYDEGEERNRGNFPPRFSGRQFPNYSSELNVNALELEDSALYLCASSRGQGSYEQYFGPGTRLTVT.

The chain uses TRBV19 and TRBJ1-6; D ambiguous. V was trimmed by 0 bases and J by 7 bases, leaving 10 bases between them. The CDR3 is 15 amino acids. Germline V gene data show CDR1 as LNHDA and CDR2 as SQIVND (reference sequence). The CDR3 is CASSIDLRENSPLHF. The CDR3 nucleotides are TGTGCCAGTAGTATAGATCTTCGGGAGAATTCACCCCTCCACTTT.

The CDR3 sequence: CASSAPTGGSNYGYTF. The CDR3 DNA reads TGTGCCAGCAGCGCACCGACAGGGGGCTCCAACTATGGCTACACCTTC. This chain connects TRBV9 to TRBJ1-2; 10 bases are shared with TRBD1. With 3 bases clipped from V and 2 bases from J, the junction kept 7 bases outside the gene matches. The CDR3 covers 16 residues. CDR1 and CDR2 from the germline V gene are SGDLS and YYNGEE.

This sequence joins TRBV27 and TRBJ1-6; D not resolved. The ends were cut back, 7 bases at V and 7 bases at J, with 11 bases in the middle. There are 13 residues in the CDR3. The germline V gene has CDR1 MNHEY and CDR2 SMNVEV (reference sequence). DNA of the CDR3: TGTGCCAGCACCCGAGGAGGGAATTCACCCCTCCACTTT. Amino acid sequence: CASTRGGNSPLHF.

V and J are TRBV29-1 and TRBJ2-1, with TRBD1 matching 11 bases. V lost 8 bases and J lost 7; bases outside the gene matches: 7. The V gene's germline CDR1 is SQVTM and CDR2 ANQGSEA. This CDR3 comprises 13 residues. The CDR3 is CSSGQGAYNEQFF. The CDR3 DNA follows: TGCAGCTCAGGACAGGGGGCGTATAATGAGCAGTTCTTC.

The chain couples TRBV6-6 to TRBJ2-6; 7 bases line up with TRBD1. CDR1 is MNHNY and CDR2 is SVGAGI in the germline V gene (reference sequence). V gave up 7 bases and J gave up 0 bases; unmatched junction bases: 6. This CDR3 comprises 16 residues. The CDR3 nucleotides are TGTGCCAGCACTCAGACAGGGAGCTCTGGGGCCAACGTCCTGACTTTC. Translated, it gives CASTQTGSSGANVLTF.

This clone was counted only a few times. The J gene is TRBJ2-5, the V gene TRBV6-5; D might be TRBD1 (6 bases). Germline V gene lookup returns CDR1 MNHEY and CDR2 SVGAGI. This CDR3 has 15 residues. The ends were cut back, 5 bases at V and 0 bases at J, with 13 bases in the middle. The CDR3, as DNA: TGTGCCAGCAGTACAGGGCTTCGGTACCAAGAGACCCAGTACTTC. Protein: CASSTGLRYQETQYF.

V and J are TRBV15 and TRBJ2-2; possible D gene TRBD1, 6 bases. Trimming removed 3 bases from V and 1 base from J, with 9 bases in between. The germline CDR1 and CDR2 sequences are LNHNV and YYDKDF (reference sequence). CDR3 size: 15 residues. The CDR3 region has the DNA TGTGCCACCAGCAGCGCGACAGGGAACACCGGGGAGCTGTTTTTT. Translating it yields CATSSATGNTGELFF. Drawing the rest from reference TRBV15 and TRBJ2-2, the complete variable domain is DAMVIQNPRYQVTQFGKPVTLSCSQTLNHNVMYWYQQKSSQAPKLLFHYYDKDFNNEADTPDNFQSRRPNTSFCFLDIRSPGLGDTAMYLCATSSATGNTGELFFGEGSRLTVL.

The table lists this clone with a few counts. This chain connects TRBV29-1 to TRBJ2-5; tentatively, D is TRBD1 (6 bases). The V gene's germline CDR1 is SQVTM and CDR2 ANQGSEA. Trimming shortened V by 3 bases and J by 9 bases, and 14 bases separated the two germline ends. There are 12 residues in the CDR3. The CDR3 here is CSVDEGDAAQYF. The CDR3 region has the DNA TGCAGCGTTGACGAGGGGGATGCGGCCCAGTACTTC.

In nucleotides, the CDR3 is TGTGCCAGCAGCTCCGGACTAGCGGGGCCGGTTGAGCAGTTCTTC. It encodes CASSSGLAGPVEQFF. The rearrangement links TRBV7-2 to TRBJ2-1, with 12 bases that match TRBD2. The V gene end was trimmed by 4 bases and the J gene end by 9 bases; junction bases not matched to a gene: 7. From germline, CDR1 is SGHTA and CDR2 FQGNSA. The CDR3 extends over 15 amino acids.

V gene TRBV6-5 combines with J gene TRBJ1-2, with a tentative D call TRBD1 (5 bases). The ends were cut back, 2 bases at V and 4 bases at J, with 14 bases in the middle. In germline, CDR1 is MNHEY, CDR2 SVGAGI. This CDR3 has 15 residues. In nucleotides, the CDR3 is TGTGCCAGCAGTTACGGTCGGGGCTCCGGCTATGGCTACACCTTC. It codes for CASSYGRGSGYGYTF.

For the CDR3, the DNA is TGTGCCAGTACGGTGAGCGGGGGGGCCTGGGAGCAGTTCTTC. Encoded protein: CASTVSGGAWEQFF. The J gene is TRBJ2-1, the V gene TRBV19; 10 bases are shared with TRBD2. This CDR3 comprises 14 residues. The germline V gene encodes CDR1 LNHDA and CDR2 SQIVND (reference sequence). V lost 7 bases to trimming and J lost 10 bases; unmatched junction nucleotides: 10.

The gene calls are TRBV5-6 and TRBJ1-2; D might be TRBD1 (5 bases). CDR3 length: 14 residues. Germline V gene lookup returns CDR1 SGHDT and CDR2 YYEEEE. V was trimmed by 3 bases and J by 3 bases, leaving 12 bases between them. CDR3 sequence: CASSSGFSDYGYTF. CDR3 DNA sequence: TGTGCCAGCAGCTCAGGGTTTTCAGACTATGGCTACACCTTC.

The V gene is TRBV5-1, the J gene TRBJ1-1; D perhaps matches TRBD1 (5 bases). This CDR3 spans 16 amino acids. The ends were cut back, 0 bases at V and 7 bases at J, with 19 bases in the middle. Germline V lookup: CDR1 SGHRS, CDR2 YFSETQ. CDR3 sequence: CASSLEGADPKLEAFF. The CDR3 DNA reads as TGCGCCAGCAGCTTGGAAGGGGCAGATCCGAAGCTTGAAGCTTTCTTT.

CDR3 nucleotides: TGTGCCAGCAGCCCCCCCGGGACAGGGTCCTACAATGAGCAGTTCTTC. It translates to CASSPPGTGSYNEQFF. The chain is built from TRBV9 and TRBJ2-1, with 9 bases lining up with TRBD1. CDR1 is SGDLS and CDR2 is YYNGEE in the germline V gene. The CDR3 sequence is 16 residues long. V dropped 4 bases and J dropped 1; count of bases not matched to a gene: 6.